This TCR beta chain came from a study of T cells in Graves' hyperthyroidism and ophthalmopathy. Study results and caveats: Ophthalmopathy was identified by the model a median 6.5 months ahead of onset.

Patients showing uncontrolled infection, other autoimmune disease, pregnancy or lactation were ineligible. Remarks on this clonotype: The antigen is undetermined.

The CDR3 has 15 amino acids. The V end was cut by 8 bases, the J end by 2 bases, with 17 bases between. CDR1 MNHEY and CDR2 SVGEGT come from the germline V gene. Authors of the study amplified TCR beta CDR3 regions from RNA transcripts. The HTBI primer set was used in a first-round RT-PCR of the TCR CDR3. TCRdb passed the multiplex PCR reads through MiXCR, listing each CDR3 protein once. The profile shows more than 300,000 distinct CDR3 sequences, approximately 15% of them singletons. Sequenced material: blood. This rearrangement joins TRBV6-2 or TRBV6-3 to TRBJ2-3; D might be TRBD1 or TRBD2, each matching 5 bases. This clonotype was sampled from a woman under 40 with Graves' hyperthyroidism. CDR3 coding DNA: TGTGCCAGCCGCCGGGACCCGATCGTCACAGATACGCAGTATTTT. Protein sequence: CASRRDPIVTDTQYF.